These 13 T cell receptor beta chains were sequenced from one sample in a study of T-cell memory formation after mild COVID-19. A single record per CDR3 protein comes from TCRdb applying MiXCR to the 5' RACE reads. The sample has 400,000 to 500,000 distinct CDR3 sequences, approximately 19% seen once. Source material: PBMCs or a T cell subset sorted from them (not recorded which). The receptors shown here come from a young man who had mild COVID-19 (a few samples of this study predate the infection). Cell type and time point are not known.

This clonotype was detected ten times or more. V gene TRBV9 combines with J gene TRBJ2-5, with D possibly matching TRBD2 (5 bases). The germline gives CDR1 SGDLS, CDR2 YYNGEE. Trimming left V 4 bases short and J 0 bases short, with 10 bases between. The CDR3 loop spans 14 amino acids. The CDR3 nucleotides read TGTGCCAGCAGCCCCCCAGCGGACCAAGAGACCCAGTACTTC. This codes for CASSPPADQETQYF.

This clonotype was picked up a small number of times. The rearrangement uses TRBV4-1 and TRBJ1-2; D ambiguous. Trimming removed 0 bases at V and 4 bases at J, with 12 bases between. This CDR3 spans 15 amino acids. CDR1 and CDR2 (germline): MGHRA, YSYEKL. DNA of the CDR3: TGCGCCAGCAGCCAAGATCCCCTAGGTCTCTATGGCTACACCTTC. Translation gives CASSQDPLGLYGYTF.

This clonotype has more than one count but fewer than ten. This chain connects TRBV20-1 to TRBJ2-7; D is unclear. Germline values: CDR1 DFQATT, CDR2 SNEGSKA (reference sequence). The CDR3 consists of 13 residues. Trimming removed 1 base from V and 4 bases from J, with 11 bases in between. As DNA, the CDR3 is TGCAGTGCTAGAGGCTTCAGCCTGTACGAGCAGTACTTC. Translated, it gives CSARGFSLYEQYF.

There are many counts of this clonotype. The rearrangement links TRBV7-9 to TRBJ2-1; TRBD1 might be the D (5 bases). Germline V CDR1 and CDR2: SEHNR, FQNEAQ (reference sequence). The length of the CDR3 is 16 residues. Trimming stripped 5 bases from V and 0 bases from J, with 14 bases between. The CDR3 sequence: CASSPPVTVSYNEQFF. The CDR3 coding sequence is TGTGCCAGCAGCCCTCCTGTGACAGTCTCCTACAATGAGCAGTTCTTC.

This clonotype occurred many times. The chain uses TRBV4-2 and TRBJ2-5; unclear D gene. In germline, CDR1 is LGHNA, CDR2 YNFKEQ. V was trimmed by 0 bases and J by 5 bases, leaving 13 bases between them. The CDR3 loop spans 15 amino acids. CDR3 sequence reads: CASSQESVVGETQYF. The CDR3 DNA is TGTGCCAGCAGCCAAGAATCGGTAGTGGGGGAGACCCAGTACTTC.

The chain combines TRBV7-6 with TRBJ1-6; tentative D call: TRBD1 (6 bases). V was clipped by 5 bases and J by 7 bases, with 15 bases between them. The CDR3 runs to 15 residues. The V gene's germline CDR1 is SGHVS and CDR2 FNYEAQ. The CDR3 nucleotides are TGTGCCAGCAGCCCCGGGCACGGGGGCAATTCACCCCTCCACTTT. This encodes CASSPGHGGNSPLHF.

At least ten counts were recorded for this clonotype. The V call is TRBV5-1, the J call TRBJ2-7, with D unresolved. Germline V gene lookup returns CDR1 SGHRS and CDR2 YFSETQ. The CDR3 totals 14 residues. The V and J ends lost 1 base and 2 bases respectively, with 10 bases between them. The CDR3 DNA is TGCGCCAGCAGCTTGCAAGCTGATGCCTACGAGCAGTACTTC. Translated, it gives CASSLQADAYEQYF.

V usage is TRBV3-1 and J usage is TRBJ2-1; possibly TRBD1 for D (6 bases). The CDR3 sequence is 15 residues long. Germline V gene sequence: CDR1 LGHDT, CDR2 YNNKEL (reference sequence). V lost 0 bases and J 9 bases, leaving 15 bases between the germline ends. This CDR3 reads CASSQDIQGFGEQFF. The CDR3 DNA follows: TGTGCCAGCAGCCAAGACATACAGGGATTCGGTGAGCAGTTCTTC.

The genes are TRBV12-3 or TRBV12-4 and TRBJ1-2; D gene ambiguous. The CDR3 consists of 13 residues. V lost 6 bases, J lost 8 bases, and 16 bases lay in between. This CDR3 reads CASRKQSSGGYTF. The CDR3 nucleotides are TGTGCCAGCAGGAAACAGAGTTCGGGGGGCTACACCTTC.

This clonotype was counted a few times. The rearrangement joins TRBV9 to TRBJ2-7; D is unclear. The CDR3 has 14 residues. Between the trimmed V and J ends, which lost 2 bases and 2 bases, there was a span of 11 bases. The V gene's germline CDR1 is SGDLS and CDR2 YYNGEE. The CDR3 nucleotides read TGTGCCAGCAGCGTCTCGGAGAACCCCTACGAGCAGTACTTC. It translates to CASSVSENPYEQYF.

This chain joins TRBV29-1 and TRBJ2-1, with D unresolved. Germline V CDR1 and CDR2: SQVTM, ANQGSEA. With 2 bases removed from V and 7 bases from J, the gap between germline ends came to 18 bases. This CDR3 contains 15 residues. The CDR3 loop reads CSVELRQTPRNEQFF. CDR3 coding DNA: TGCAGCGTTGAATTGCGGCAGACTCCCAGGAATGAGCAGTTCTTC.

The J gene is TRBJ1-1, the V gene TRBV7-9, with D unresolved. Trimming removed 4 bases from V and 6 bases from J, with 6 bases in between. This CDR3 is built from 11 residues. Germline loops: CDR1 SEHNR, CDR2 FQNEAQ (reference sequence). DNA for the CDR3: TGTGCCAGCAGCTCTTGGTCTGAAGCTTTCTTT. The encoded protein is CASSSWSEAFF.

This clonotype was seen a handful of times. This chain's CDR3 is CASSLELTRLDNEQFF. CDR3 coding DNA: TGTGCCAGCAGCTTGGAACTTACTCGTCTGGACAATGAGCAGTTCTTC. This chain connects TRBV5-6 to TRBJ2-1; D unresolved. Trimming shortened V by 0 bases and J by 5 bases, and 15 bases separated the two germline ends. This CDR3 spans 16 amino acids. The germline V gene encodes CDR1 SGHDT and CDR2 YYEEEE.